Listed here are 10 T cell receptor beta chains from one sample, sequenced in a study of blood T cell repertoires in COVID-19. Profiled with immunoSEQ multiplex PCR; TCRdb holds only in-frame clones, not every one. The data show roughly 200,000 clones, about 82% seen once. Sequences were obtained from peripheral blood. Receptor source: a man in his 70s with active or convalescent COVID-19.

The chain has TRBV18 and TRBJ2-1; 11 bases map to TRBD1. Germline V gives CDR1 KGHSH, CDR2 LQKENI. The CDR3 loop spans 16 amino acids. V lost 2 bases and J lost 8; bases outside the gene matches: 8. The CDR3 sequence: CASSPNHGTGGHEQFF. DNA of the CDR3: TGTGCCAGCTCACCAAATCACGGGACAGGGGGGCATGAGCAGTTCTTC.

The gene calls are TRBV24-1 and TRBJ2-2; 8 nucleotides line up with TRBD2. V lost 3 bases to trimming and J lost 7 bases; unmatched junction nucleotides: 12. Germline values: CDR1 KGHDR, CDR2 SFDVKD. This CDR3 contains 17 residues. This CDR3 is CATSDPGPGGSNGELFF. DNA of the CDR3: TGTGCCACCAGTGATCCCGGCCCGGGGGGGAGTAACGGGGAGCTGTTTTTT.

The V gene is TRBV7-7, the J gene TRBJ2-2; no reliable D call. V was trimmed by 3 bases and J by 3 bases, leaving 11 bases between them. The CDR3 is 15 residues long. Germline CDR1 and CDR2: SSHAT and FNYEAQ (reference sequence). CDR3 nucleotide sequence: TGTGCCAGCAGCTTGGCCCTCGCGGACACCGGGGAGCTGTTTTTT. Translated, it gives CASSLALADTGELFF.

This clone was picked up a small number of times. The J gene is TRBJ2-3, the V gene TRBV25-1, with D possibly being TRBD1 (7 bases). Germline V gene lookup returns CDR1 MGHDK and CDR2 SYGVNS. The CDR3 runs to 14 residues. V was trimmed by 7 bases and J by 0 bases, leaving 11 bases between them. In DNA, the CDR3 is TGTGCCAGCACATCAGGGGGGAGCACAGATACGCAGTATTTT. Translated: CASTSGGSTDTQYF.

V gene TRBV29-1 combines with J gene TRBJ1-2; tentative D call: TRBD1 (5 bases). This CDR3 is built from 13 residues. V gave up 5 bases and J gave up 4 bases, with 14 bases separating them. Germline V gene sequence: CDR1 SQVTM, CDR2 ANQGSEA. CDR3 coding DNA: TGCAGCGTTAGAGGGGCGGGGAGCTATGGCTACACCTTC. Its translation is CSVRGAGSYGYTF.

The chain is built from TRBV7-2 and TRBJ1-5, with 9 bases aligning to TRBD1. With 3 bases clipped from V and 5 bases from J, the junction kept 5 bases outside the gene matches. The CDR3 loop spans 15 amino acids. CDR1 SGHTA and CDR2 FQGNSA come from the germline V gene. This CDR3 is CASSLRTGEDQPQHF. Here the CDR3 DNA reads TGTGCCAGCAGCTTGCGGACAGGGGAGGATCAGCCCCAGCATTTT.

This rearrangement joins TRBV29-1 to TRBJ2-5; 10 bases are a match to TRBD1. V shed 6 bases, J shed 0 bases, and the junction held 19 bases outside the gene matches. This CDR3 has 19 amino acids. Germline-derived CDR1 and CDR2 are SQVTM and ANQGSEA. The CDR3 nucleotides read TGCAGCGTCCCCGGTACCGGGACAGGGGTTTTAGGGTACCAAGAGACCCAGTACTTC. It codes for CSVPGTGTGVLGYQETQYF.

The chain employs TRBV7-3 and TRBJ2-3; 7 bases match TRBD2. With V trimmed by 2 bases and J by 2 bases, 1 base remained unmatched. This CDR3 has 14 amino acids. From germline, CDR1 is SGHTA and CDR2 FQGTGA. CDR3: CASSLGTNTDTQYF. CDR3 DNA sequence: TGTGCCAGCAGCTTAGGGACTAACACAGATACGCAGTATTTT.

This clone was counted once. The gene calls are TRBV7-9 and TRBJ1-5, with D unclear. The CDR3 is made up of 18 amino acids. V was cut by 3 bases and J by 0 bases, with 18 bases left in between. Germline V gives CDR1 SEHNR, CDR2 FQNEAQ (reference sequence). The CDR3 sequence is CASSFAISVGGSNQPQHF. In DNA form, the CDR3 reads TGTGCCAGCAGCTTTGCGATTTCGGTTGGTGGTAGCAATCAGCCCCAGCATTTT. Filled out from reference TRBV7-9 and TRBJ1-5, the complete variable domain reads DTGVSQNPRHKITKRGQNVTFRCDPISEHNRLYWYRQTLGQGPEFLTYFQNEAQLEKSRLLSDRFSAERPKGSFSTLEIQRTEQGDSAMYLCASSFAISVGGSNQPQHFGDGTRLSIL.

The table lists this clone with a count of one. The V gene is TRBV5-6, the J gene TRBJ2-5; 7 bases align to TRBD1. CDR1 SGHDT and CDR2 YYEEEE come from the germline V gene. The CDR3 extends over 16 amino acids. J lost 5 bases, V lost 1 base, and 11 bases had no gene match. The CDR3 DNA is TGTGCCAGCAGCTTGACGGTAGGGGGCTCCTGGGAGACCCAGTACTTC. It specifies CASSLTVGGSWETQYF.